The entry that follows covers one T cell receptor (beta chain) sequence. Antigen specificity is unknown. Germline V gene data show CDR1 as SNHLY and CDR2 as FYNNEI. There are 13 residues in the CDR3. V lost 7 bases and J 6 bases, leaving 15 bases between the germline ends. The data derive from a study of early T cells in non-severe SARS-CoV-2 infection. On the study more broadly: Sequencing input comprised bulk RNA from unsorted whole blood; chain pairing was not available.

Findings of the study overall: The VDJdb matching leaned toward anti-spike CD8 responses and overlooked private and CD4 specificities.

TCRdb passed the 5' RACE reads through MiXCR, listing each CDR3 protein once. The sample records 70,000 to 95,000 distinct CDR3 sequences, about 15% being singletons. The sample taken for sequencing was whole blood. The TCR was taken from an adult who was a healthcare worker with PCR-confirmed SARS-CoV-2 infection or an uninfected control (not recorded which). The chain uses TRBV2 and TRBJ1-1, with D possibly TRBD1 on 6 matching bases. The CDR3 spells CASTPQGVAEAFF. The CDR3, as DNA: TGTGCCAGCACCCCACAGGGCGTAGCTGAAGCTTTCTTT.